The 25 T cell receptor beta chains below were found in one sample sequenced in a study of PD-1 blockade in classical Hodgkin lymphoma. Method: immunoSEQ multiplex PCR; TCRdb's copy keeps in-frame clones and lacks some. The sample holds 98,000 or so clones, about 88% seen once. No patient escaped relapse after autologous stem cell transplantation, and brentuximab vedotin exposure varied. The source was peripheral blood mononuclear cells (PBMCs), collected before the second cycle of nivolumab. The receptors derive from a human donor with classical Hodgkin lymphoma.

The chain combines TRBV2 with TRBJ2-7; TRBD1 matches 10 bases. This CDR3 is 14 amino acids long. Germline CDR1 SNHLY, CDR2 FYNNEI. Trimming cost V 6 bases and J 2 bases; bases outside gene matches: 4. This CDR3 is CASRVGTGAYEQYF. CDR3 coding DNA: TGTGCCAGCAGGGTGGGGACAGGGGCCTACGAGCAGTACTTC. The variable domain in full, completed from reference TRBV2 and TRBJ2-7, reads EPEVTQTPSHQVTQMGQEVILRCVPISNHLYFYWYRQILGQKVEFLVSFYNNEISEKSEIFDDQFSVERPDGSNFTLKIRSTKLEDSAMYFCASRVGTGAYEQYFGPGTRLTVT.

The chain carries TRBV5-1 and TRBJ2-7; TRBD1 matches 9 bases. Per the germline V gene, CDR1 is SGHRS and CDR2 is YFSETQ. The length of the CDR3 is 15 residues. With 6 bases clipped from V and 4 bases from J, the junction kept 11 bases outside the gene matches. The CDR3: CASTGTGRFGYEQYF. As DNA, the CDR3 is TGCGCCAGCACCGGGACAGGGCGCTTTGGTTACGAGCAGTACTTC.

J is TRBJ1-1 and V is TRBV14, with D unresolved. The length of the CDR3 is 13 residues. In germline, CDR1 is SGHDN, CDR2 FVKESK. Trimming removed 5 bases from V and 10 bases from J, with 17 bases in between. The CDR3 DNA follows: TGTGCCAGCAGCTTTCAGGTCACTCCAGCAGCTTTCTTT. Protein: CASSFQVTPAAFF.

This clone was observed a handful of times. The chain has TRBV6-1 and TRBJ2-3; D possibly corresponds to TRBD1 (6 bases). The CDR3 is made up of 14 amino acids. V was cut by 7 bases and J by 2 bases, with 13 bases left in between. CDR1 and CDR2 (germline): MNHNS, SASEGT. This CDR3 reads CASTEGDNTDTQYF. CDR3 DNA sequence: TGTGCCAGCACCGAGGGGGACAACACAGATACGCAGTATTTT.

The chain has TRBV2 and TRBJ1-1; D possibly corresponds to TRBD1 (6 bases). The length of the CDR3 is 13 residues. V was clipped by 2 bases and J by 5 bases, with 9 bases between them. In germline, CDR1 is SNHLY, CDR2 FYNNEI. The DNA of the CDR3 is TGTGCCAGCAGTGAAACAGGGAAGACTGAAGCTTTCTTT. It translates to CASSETGKTEAFF. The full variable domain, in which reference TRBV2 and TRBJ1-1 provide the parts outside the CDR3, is EPEVTQTPSHQVTQMGQEVILRCVPISNHLYFYWYRQILGQKVEFLVSFYNNEISEKSEIFDDQFSVERPDGSNFTLKIRSTKLEDSAMYFCASSETGKTEAFFGQGTRLTVV.

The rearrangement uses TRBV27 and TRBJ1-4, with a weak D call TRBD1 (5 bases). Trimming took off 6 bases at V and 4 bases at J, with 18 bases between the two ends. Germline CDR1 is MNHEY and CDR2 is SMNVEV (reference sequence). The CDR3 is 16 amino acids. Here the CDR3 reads CASRREGWGGNEKLFF. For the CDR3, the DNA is TGTGCCAGCAGAAGGGAGGGGTGGGGGGGTAATGAAAAACTGTTTTTT. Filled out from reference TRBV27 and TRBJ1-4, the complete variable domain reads EAQVTQNPRYLITVTGKKLTVTCSQNMNHEYMSWYRQDPGLGLRQIYYSMNVEVTDKGDVPEGYKVSRKEKRNFPLILESPSPNQTSLYFCASRREGWGGNEKLFFGSGTQLSVL.

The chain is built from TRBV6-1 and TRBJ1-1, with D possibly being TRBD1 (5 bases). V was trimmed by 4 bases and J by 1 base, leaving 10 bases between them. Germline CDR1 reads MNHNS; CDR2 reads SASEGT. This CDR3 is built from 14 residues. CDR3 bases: TGTGCCAGCAGTGCTGGGGGGTCGAACACTGAAGCTTTCTTT. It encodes CASSAGGSNTEAFF.

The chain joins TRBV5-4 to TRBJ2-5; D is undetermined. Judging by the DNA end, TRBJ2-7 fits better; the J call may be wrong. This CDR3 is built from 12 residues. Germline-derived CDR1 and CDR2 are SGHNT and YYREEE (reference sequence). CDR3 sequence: CASSFSDYEQYF. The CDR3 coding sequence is TGTGCCAGCAGCTTTTCGGACTACGAGCAGTACTTC.

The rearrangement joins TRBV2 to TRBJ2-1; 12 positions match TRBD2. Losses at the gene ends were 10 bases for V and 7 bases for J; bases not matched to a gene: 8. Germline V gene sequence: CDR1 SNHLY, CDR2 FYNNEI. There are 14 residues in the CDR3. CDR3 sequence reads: CATQRTSGINEQFF. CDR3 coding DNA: TGTGCCACCCAAAGGACTAGCGGGATAAATGAGCAGTTCTTC.

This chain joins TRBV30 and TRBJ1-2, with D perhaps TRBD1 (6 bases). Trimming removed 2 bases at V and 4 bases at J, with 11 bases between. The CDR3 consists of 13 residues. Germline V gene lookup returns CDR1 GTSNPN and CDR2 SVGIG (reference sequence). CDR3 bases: TGTGCCTGGAGTTCGGGGGGCAGCTATGGCTACACCTTC. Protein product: CAWSSGGSYGYTF.

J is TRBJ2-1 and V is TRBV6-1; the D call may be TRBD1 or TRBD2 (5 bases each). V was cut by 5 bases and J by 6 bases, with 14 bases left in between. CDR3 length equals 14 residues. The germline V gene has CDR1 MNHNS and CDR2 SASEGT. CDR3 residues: CASSRTGTGNEQFF. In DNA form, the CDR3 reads TGTGCCAGCAGTCGAACCGGGACGGGCAATGAGCAGTTCTTC.

Here the CDR3 DNA reads TGTGCCAGCAGCGAGAGTGGGGGGCGCTCAGGAGGCTACACCTTC. Protein product: CASSESGGRSGGYTF. The chain recombines TRBV6-1 with TRBJ1-2; D is possibly TRBD1 (6 bases). The CDR3 totals 15 residues. V was trimmed by 6 bases and J by 8 bases, leaving 22 bases between them. Germline lookup yields CDR1 MNHNS and CDR2 SASEGT.

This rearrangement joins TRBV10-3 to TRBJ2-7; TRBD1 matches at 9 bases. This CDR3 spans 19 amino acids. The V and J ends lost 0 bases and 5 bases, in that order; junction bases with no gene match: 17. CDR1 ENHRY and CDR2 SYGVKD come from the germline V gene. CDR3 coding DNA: TGTGCCATCAGTGAGTCGACTCCCCCTAACAGGGGGCAAACGGACGAGCAGTACTTC. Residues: CAISESTPPNRGQTDEQYF.

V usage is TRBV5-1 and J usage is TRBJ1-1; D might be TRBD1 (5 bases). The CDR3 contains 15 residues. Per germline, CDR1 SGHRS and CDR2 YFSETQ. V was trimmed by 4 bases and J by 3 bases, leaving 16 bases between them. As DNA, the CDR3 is TGCGCCAGCAGCCCCCTCCCTATGGGGGACACTGAAGCTTTCTTT. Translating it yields CASSPLPMGDTEAFF.

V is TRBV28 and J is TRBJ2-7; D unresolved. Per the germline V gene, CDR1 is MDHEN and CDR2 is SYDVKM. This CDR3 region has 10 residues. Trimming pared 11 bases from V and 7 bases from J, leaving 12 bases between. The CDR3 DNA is TGTGCCGCCGGCTTGAAGGAGCAGTACTTC. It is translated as CAAGLKEQYF.

This CDR3 reads CASSEALLADQETQYF. DNA of the CDR3: TGTGCCAGCAGTGAAGCGCTCTTGGCTGATCAAGAGACCCAGTACTTC. V gene TRBV6-1 combines with J gene TRBJ2-5; D remains ambiguous. Deletions cut 0 bases from V and 2 bases from J, with 13 bases between. Germline CDR1 and CDR2: MNHNS and SASEGT. There are 16 residues in the CDR3.

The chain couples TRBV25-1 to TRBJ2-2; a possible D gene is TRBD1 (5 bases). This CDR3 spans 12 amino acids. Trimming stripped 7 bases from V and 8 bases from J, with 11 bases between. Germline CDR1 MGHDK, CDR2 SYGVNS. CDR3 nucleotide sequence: TGTGCCAGCACCCAGGGCTGGGGGGAGCTGTTTTTT. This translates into CASTQGWGELFF.

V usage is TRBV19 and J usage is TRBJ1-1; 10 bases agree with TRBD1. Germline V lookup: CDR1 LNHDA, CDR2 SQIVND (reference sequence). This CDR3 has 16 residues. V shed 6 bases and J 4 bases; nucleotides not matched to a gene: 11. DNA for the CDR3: TGTGCCAGTAGATCAAGGGACAGGGGAAAAGTCACTGAAGCTTTCTTT. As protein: CASRSRDRGKVTEAFF.

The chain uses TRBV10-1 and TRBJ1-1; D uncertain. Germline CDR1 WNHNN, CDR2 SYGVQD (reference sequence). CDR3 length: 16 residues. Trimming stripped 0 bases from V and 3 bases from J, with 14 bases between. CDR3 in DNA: TGCGCCAGCAGTGAGTCGATTGCGGGCGGGTACACTGAAGCTTTCTTT. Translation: CASSESIAGGYTEAFF.

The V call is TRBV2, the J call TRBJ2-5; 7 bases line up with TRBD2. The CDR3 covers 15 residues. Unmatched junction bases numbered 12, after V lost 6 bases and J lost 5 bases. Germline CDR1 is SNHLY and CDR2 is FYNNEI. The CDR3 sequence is CASRATGTNLETQYF. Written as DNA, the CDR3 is TGTGCCAGCAGAGCGACCGGGACTAACCTTGAGACCCAGTACTTC. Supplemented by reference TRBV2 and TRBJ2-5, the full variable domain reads EPEVTQTPSHQVTQMGQEVILRCVPISNHLYFYWYRQILGQKVEFLVSFYNNEISEKSEIFDDQFSVERPDGSNFTLKIRSTKLEDSAMYFCASRATGTNLETQYFGPGTRLLVL.

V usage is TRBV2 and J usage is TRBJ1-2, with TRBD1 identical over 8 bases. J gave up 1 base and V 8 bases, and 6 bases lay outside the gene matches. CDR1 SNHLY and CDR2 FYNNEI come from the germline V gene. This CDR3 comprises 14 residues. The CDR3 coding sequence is TGTGCCAGCCTAAAGACAGGGGTTAACTATGGCTACACCTTC. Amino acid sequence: CASLKTGVNYGYTF. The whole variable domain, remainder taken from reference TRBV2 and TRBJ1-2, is EPEVTQTPSHQVTQMGQEVILRCVPISNHLYFYWYRQILGQKVEFLVSFYNNEISEKSEIFDDQFSVERPDGSNFTLKIRSTKLEDSAMYFCASLKTGVNYGYTFGSGTRLTVV.

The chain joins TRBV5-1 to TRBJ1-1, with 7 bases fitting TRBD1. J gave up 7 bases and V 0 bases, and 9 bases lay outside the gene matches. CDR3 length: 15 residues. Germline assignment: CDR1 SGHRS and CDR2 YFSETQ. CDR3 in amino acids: CASSLVGRGSDEAFF. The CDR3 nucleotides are TGCGCCAGCAGCTTGGTCGGCAGGGGGAGTGATGAAGCTTTCTTT.

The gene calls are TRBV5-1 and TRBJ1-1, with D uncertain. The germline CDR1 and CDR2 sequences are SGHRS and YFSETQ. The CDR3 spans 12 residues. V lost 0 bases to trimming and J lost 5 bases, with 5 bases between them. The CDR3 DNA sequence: TGCGCCAGCAGCTTGGTTGGGACTGAAGCTTTCTTT. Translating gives CASSLVGTEAFF.

The CDR3 reads CASSPGQDSGANVLTF. The CDR3 region has the DNA TGTGCCAGCAGCCCCGGGCAAGATTCTGGGGCCAACGTCCTGACTTTC. V and J are TRBV5-6 and TRBJ2-6; D remains ambiguous. In germline, CDR1 is SGHDT, CDR2 YYEEEE. There are 16 residues in the CDR3. V was trimmed by 4 bases and J by 1 base, leaving 12 bases between them. The whole variable domain, remainder taken from reference TRBV5-6 and TRBJ2-6, is DAGVTQSPTHLIKTRGQQVTLRCSPKSGHDTVSWYQQALGQGPQFIFQYYEEEERQRGNFPDRFSGHQFPNYSSELNVNALLLGDSALYLCASSPGQDSGANVLTFGAGSRLTVL.

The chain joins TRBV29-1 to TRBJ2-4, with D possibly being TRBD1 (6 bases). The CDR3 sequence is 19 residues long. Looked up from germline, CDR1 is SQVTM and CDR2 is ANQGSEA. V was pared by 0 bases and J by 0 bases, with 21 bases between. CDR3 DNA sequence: TGCAGCGTTGAAGATCGCCTCAGGGGAAGGGGCTTAGCCAAAAACATTCAGTACTTC. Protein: CSVEDRLRGRGLAKNIQYF.